The T cell receptor (beta chain) under discussion was sequenced for a study of STAT5B mutations in CD4+ large granular lymphocyte leukemia. Study-wide points: 8/27 top patient clones versus 2/35 control clones were TRBV06-family.

As regards this clone: The antigen remains unidentified.

Sequencing used immunoSEQ multiplex PCR; TCRdb keeps in-frame clones, though not all of them. This table has about 9,600 clones, about 79% appearing once. Germline V gene sequence: CDR1 LNHNV, CDR2 YYDKDF (reference sequence). Trimming pared 2 bases from V and 6 bases from J, leaving 11 bases between. The CDR3 is 14 residues long. The rearrangement joins TRBV15 to TRBJ2-1, with D unresolved. Source material: PBMCs. This receptor was identified in a man in his 60s with CD4+ T-cell large granular lymphocyte leukemia. CDR3 sequence (DNA): TGTGCCACCAGCAGAAGGACGTATGGCAATGAGCAGTTCTTC. As protein: CATSRRTYGNEQFF.